Listed below are T cell receptor beta chains from one sample, sequenced in a study of blood T cell repertoires in COVID-19. The assay was immunoSEQ multiplex PCR, and TCRdb's table has in-frame clones only and misses some. The repertoire includes 150,000 to 200,000 clones, around 91% of them detected once, and roughly 0.77% sits in the top ten. What was sequenced was PBMCs or T cells enriched from blood (not recorded which). These receptors were collected from a woman under 30 who had recovered from COVID-19. CDR3s include the opening cysteine and the closing phenylalanine or tryptophan. A D gene is named only where the DNA matches it firmly. Clone size is not always given. Where it is, it says once, few, many or a class for expanded clones.

TRBV4-1	-	-	TRBJ1-6	CASSQDSGYGYNSPLHF	TGCGCCAGCAGCCAAGATTCCGGGTATGGCTATAATTCACCCCTCCACTTT
TRBV5-1	-	-	TRBJ1-1	CASSLLGVLARNTEAFF	TGCGCCAGCAGCCTTTTAGGGGTCTTGGCGAGAAACACTGAAGCTTTCTTT
TRBV7-3	once	-	TRBJ2-3	CASSLSRGDTQYF	TGTGCCAGCAGCTTATCTAGAGGAGATACGCAGTATTTT
TRBV7-9	-	TRBD2	TRBJ2-7	CASSLPRASGIYEQYF	TGTGCCAGCAGCTTACCTCGGGCTAGCGGGATATACGAGCAGTACTTC
TRBV19	-	-	TRBJ1-2	CASSIFTFPTDRYGYTF	TGTGCCAGTAGTATCTTTACTTTTCCGACAGACCGCTATGGCTACACCTTC
TRBV13	few	TRBD1	TRBJ1-2	CASSVGQVDYGYTF	TGTGCCAGCAGCGTAGGACAGGTAGACTATGGCTACACCTTC
TRBV7-2	-	-	TRBJ2-7	CASSLASGSYEQYF	TGTGCCAGCAGCTTAGCATCCGGCTCCTACGAGCAGTACTTC
TRBV27	-	-	TRBJ2-1	CASSLSSYNEQFF	TGTGCCAGCAGTTTGAGCTCCTACAATGAGCAGTTCTTC
TRBV19	-	-	TRBJ2-1	CASSIIPDEQFF	TGTGCCAGTAGTATCATTCCGGATGAGCAGTTCTTC
TRBV10-3	-	-	TRBJ2-7	CAPYTQGHSYEQYF	TGTGCCCCCTACACCCAGGGGCACTCCTACGAGCAGTACTTC
TRBV19	-	-	TRBJ1-2	CASSIPVGRAGYGYTF	TGTGCCAGTAGTATACCCGTCGGGAGGGCCGGCTATGGCTACACCTTC
TRBV7-9	-	-	TRBJ1-1	CASSPPDSHEQWAFF	TGTGCCAGCAGCCCTCCGGACAGCCATGAACAGTGGGCTTTCTTT
TRBV4-3	-	TRBD2	TRBJ2-3	CASSQTGTRLDTQYF	TGCGCCAGCAGCCAAACCGGGACTAGGCTAGATACGCAGTATTTT
TRBV5-1	few	TRBD2	TRBJ2-3	CASSFIAGTDTQYF	TGCGCCAGCAGCTTTATAGCGGGAACAGATACGCAGTATTTT
TRBV7-3	-	-	TRBJ2-1	CASSHKRAAYNEQFF	TGTGCCAGCAGCCATAAGCGGGCGGCCTACAATGAGCAGTTCTTC
TRBV5-1	-	TRBD2	TRBJ2-1	CASSHTPGTSGKNEQFF	TGCGCCAGCAGTCATACCCCCGGGACTAGCGGGAAAAATGAGCAGTTCTTC
TRBV5-1	-	TRBD1	TRBJ2-7	CASSSTGSNDEQYF	TGCGCCAGCAGCTCGACAGGGAGTAATGACGAGCAGTACTTC
TRBV27	-	-	TRBJ2-5	CASSPPRDRNGETQYF	TGTGCCAGCAGTCCCCCCCGTGACAGGAACGGAGAGACCCAGTACTTC
TRBV4-1	once	-	TRBJ1-4	CASSPPPSQGSNEKLFF	TGCGCCAGCAGCCCCCCACCTTCGCAGGGGTCGAATGAAAAACTGTTTTTT
TRBV5-1	-	-	TRBJ2-7	CASSSVTVSEQYF	TGCGCCAGCAGCTCGGTTACAGTATCGGAGCAGTACTTC
TRBV2	-	-	TRBJ2-2	CAGAPSRGTGELFF	TGTGCCGGCGCACCGTCTAGAGGCACCGGGGAGCTGTTTTTT
TRBV6-5	-	-	TRBJ2-1	CASSYREYNEQFF	TGTGCCAGCAGTTATCGCGAATACAATGAGCAGTTCTTC
TRBV5-8	-	TRBD2	TRBJ2-7	CASDRLAVPYEQYF	TGTGCCAGCGACCGACTAGCCGTGCCCTACGAGCAGTACTTC
TRBV9	-	-	TRBJ2-7	CASSVGGGATYEQYF	TGTGCCAGCAGCGTAGGTGGAGGAGCGACCTACGAGCAGTACTTC
TRBV28	-	TRBD2	TRBJ2-7	CASSPSGTASYEQYF	TGTGCCAGCAGCCCTAGCGGGACGGCTTCCTACGAGCAGTACTTC
TRBV15	-	TRBD2	TRBJ2-3	CATSRDRTSGSYTQYF	TGTGCCACCAGCAGAGATCGGACTAGCGGGAGCTATACGCAGTATTTT
TRBV10-3	-	TRBD2	TRBJ2-7	CAISGLAGHPSYEQYF	TGTGCCATCAGTGGGCTAGCGGGGCACCCCTCCTACGAGCAGTACTTC
TRBV3-1/TRBV3-2	-	TRBD1	TRBJ1-2	CAGSPSISGTGGYYGYTF	TGTGCCGGCAGCCCTTCAATCTCCGGGACAGGGGGATACTATGGCTACACCTTC
TRBV19	-	TRBD2	TRBJ2-2	CASSMYGTKAGELFF	TGTGCCAGTAGTATGTACGGGACTAAGGCCGGGGAGCTGTTTTTT
TRBV9	-	TRBD1	TRBJ2-2	CASSPNGQGDTGELFF	TGTGCCAGCAGCCCGAATGGACAGGGGGACACCGGGGAGCTGTTTTTT
TRBV18	-	TRBD1	TRBJ1-1	CASRDRVAGTEAFF	TGTGCCAGCCGCGACAGGGTCGCGGGCACTGAAGCTTTCTTT
TRBV2	-	-	TRBJ2-3	CASSERDTQYF	TGTGCCAGCAGTGAACGAGATACGCAGTATTTT
TRBV14	-	-	TRBJ2-5	CASSPAGGETQYF	TGTGCCAGCAGCCCGGCAGGGGGGGAGACCCAGTACTTC
TRBV29-1	-	TRBD2	TRBJ2-7	CSVAGLAIPYEQYF	TGCAGCGTTGCGGGACTAGCGATCCCATACGAGCAGTACTTC
TRBV18	-	TRBD2	TRBJ2-4	CASSPGGRDSTKNIQYF	TGTGCCAGCTCACCCGGGGGGAGAGACAGTACCAAAAACATTCAGTACTTC
TRBV19	-	TRBD1	TRBJ1-1	CASSIVTGGMNTEAFF	TGTGCCAGTAGTATAGTGACAGGGGGCATGAACACTGAAGCTTTCTTT
TRBV28	-	-	TRBJ2-7	CASSLRGSWYEQYF	TGTGCCAGCAGTTTACGGGGGAGTTGGTACGAGCAGTACTTC
TRBV28	-	-	TRBJ2-1	CASSFARARLNEQFF	TGTGCCAGCAGTTTCGCCAGGGCCCGGCTCAATGAGCAGTTCTTC
TRBV9	-	TRBD2	TRBJ2-3	CASSLGLASTDTQYF	TGTGCCAGCAGTCTTGGACTAGCGAGCACAGATACGCAGTATTTT